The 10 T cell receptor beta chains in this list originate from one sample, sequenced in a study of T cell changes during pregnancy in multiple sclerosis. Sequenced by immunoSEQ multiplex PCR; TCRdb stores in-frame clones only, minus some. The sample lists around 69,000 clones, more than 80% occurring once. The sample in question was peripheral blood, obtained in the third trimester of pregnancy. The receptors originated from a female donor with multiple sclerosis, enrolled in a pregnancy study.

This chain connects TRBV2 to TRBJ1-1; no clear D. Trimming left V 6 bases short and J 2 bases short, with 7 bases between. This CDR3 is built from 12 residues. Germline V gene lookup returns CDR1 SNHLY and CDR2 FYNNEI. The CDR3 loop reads CASSQSNTEAFF. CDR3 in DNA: TGTGCCAGCAGCCAGTCCAACACTGAAGCTTTCTTT.

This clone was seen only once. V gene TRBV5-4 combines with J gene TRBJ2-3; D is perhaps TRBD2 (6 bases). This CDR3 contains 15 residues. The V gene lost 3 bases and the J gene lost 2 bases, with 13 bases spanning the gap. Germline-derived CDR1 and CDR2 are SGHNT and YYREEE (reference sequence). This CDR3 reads CASSSRRDVTDTQYF. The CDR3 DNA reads TGTGCCAGCAGCTCCCGGCGGGACGTCACAGATACGCAGTATTTT.

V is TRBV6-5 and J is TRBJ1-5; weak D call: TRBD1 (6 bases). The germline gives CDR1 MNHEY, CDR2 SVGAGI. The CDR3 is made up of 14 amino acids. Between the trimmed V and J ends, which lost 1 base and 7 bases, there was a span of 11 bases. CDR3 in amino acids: CASSYWGRGQPQHF. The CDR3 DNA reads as TGTGCCAGCAGTTACTGGGGGCGCGGGCAGCCCCAGCATTTT.

The DNA for the CDR3 is TGTGCCAGCAGCTTGACAGGGGGAGAAAACATTCAGTACTTC. As protein: CASSLTGGENIQYF. The rearrangement joins TRBV5-4 to TRBJ2-4; 8 positions agree with TRBD1. CDR1 is SGHNT, CDR2 YYREEE, per germline (reference sequence). The trim removed 1 base at V and 5 bases at J, leaving 2 bases unmatched. CDR3 length: 14 amino acids.

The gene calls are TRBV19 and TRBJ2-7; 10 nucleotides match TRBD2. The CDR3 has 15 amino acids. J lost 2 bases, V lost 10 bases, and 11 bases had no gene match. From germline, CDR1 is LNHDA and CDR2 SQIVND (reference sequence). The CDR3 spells CATKSGTSEPYEQYF. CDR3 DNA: TGTGCCACCAAATCCGGGACTAGCGAACCCTACGAGCAGTACTTC.

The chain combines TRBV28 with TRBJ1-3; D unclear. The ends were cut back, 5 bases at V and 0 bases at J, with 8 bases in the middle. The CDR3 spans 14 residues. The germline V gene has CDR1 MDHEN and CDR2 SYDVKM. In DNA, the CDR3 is TGTGCCAGCAGTCGAGTTAACTCTGGAAACACCATATATTTT. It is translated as CASSRVNSGNTIYF.

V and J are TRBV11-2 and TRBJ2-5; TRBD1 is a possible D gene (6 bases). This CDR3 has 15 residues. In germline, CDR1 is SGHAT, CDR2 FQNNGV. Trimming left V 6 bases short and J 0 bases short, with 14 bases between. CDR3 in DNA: TGTGCCAGCAGTCCACGGACAGTTGACCAAGAGACCCAGTACTTC. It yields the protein CASSPRTVDQETQYF.

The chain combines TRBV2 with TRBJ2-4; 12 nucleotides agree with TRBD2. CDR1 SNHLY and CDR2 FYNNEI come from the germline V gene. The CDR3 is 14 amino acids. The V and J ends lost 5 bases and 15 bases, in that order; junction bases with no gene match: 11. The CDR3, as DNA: TGTGCCAGCAGTCCCGGACTAGCGGGATGGAACTTGTACTTC. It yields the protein CASSPGLAGWNLYF.

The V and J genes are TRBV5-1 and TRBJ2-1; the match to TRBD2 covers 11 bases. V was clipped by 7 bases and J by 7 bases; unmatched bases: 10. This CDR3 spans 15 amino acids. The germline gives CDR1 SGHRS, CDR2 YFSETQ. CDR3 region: CASGIGLAGGNEQFF. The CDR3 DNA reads TGCGCCAGCGGGATTGGGCTAGCGGGAGGAAATGAGCAGTTCTTC.

The DNA for the CDR3 is TGTGCCAGCAGCCTTTGGGACAGGGGAGCTGAAAAACTGTTTTTT. It encodes CASSLWDRGAEKLFF. The V call is TRBV5-4, the J call TRBJ1-4; 10 bases are shared with TRBD1. Germline CDR1 SGHNT, CDR2 YYREEE (reference sequence). V gave up 4 bases and J gave up 7 bases; unmatched junction bases: 7. This CDR3 has 15 amino acids.